Following are 24 T cell receptor beta chains from one sample sequenced in a study of glioma-infiltrating T cells after dendritic cell vaccination. The time point is: after dendritic cell vaccination, including at tumor progression/relapse. TCRdb's table, derived via immunoSEQ multiplex PCR, lists solely in-frame clones and lacks some. The sample lists roughly 60,000 clones; about 89% were seen once. The specimen comprised blood, sampled after dendritic cell vaccination. Every receptor here comes from a human donor with glioblastoma.

This sequence joins TRBV7-8 and TRBJ2-1; 10 positions match TRBD2. With V trimmed by 5 bases and J by 4 bases, 23 bases remained unmatched. CDR1 and CDR2 from the germline V gene are SGHVS and FQNEAQ. The CDR3 loop spans 21 amino acids. Here the CDR3 DNA reads TGTGCCAGCAGCCCGGGGGCGGGGGCCTCAGGCGAGCGGGGGGGATACAATGAGCAGTTCTTC. Residues: CASSPGAGASGERGGYNEQFF.

This clone showed up just a few times. The chain recombines TRBV7-8 with TRBJ2-7, with TRBD2 matching over 8 bases. The CDR3 has 15 residues. The germline CDR1 and CDR2 sequences are SGHVS and FQNEAQ. J lost 7 bases, V lost 1 base, and 9 bases had no gene match. The chain's CDR3 is CASSLVRGGPSEQYF. The CDR3, as DNA: TGTGCCAGCAGCTTAGTACGGGGGGGCCCTAGTGAGCAGTACTTC.

The J gene is TRBJ2-7, the V gene TRBV19; 7 positions agree with TRBD2. The CDR3 runs 14 residues. The J segment lost 3 bases and the V segment lost 5 bases, leaving 7 bases of the junction unmatched. Germline V gene sequence: CDR1 LNHDA, CDR2 SQIVND (reference sequence). The CDR3 region is CASSFPGLIYEQYF. The CDR3 DNA follows: TGTGCCAGTAGTTTTCCGGGACTAATCTACGAGCAGTACTTC. Full variable domain (rest looked up from reference TRBV19 and TRBJ2-7): DGGITQSPKYLFRKEGQNVTLSCEQNLNHDAMYWYRQDPGQGLRLIYYSQIVNDFQKGDIAEGYSVSREKKESFPLTVTSAQKNPTAFYLCASSFPGLIYEQYFGPGTRLTVT.

This chain connects TRBV5-4 to TRBJ1-1; 7 positions match TRBD1. V dropped 2 bases and J dropped 0; count of bases not matched to a gene: 7. This CDR3 is 16 amino acids long. The germline V gene has CDR1 SGHNT and CDR2 YYREEE (reference sequence). As DNA, the CDR3 is TGTGCCAGCAGCTTCGCAGGGGGATCCATGAACACTGAAGCTTTCTTT. Its protein is CASSFAGGSMNTEAFF.

The rearrangement links TRBV10-2 to TRBJ1-1; no definite D call. The CDR3 consists of 14 residues. Trimming took 4 bases from V and 5 from J, leaving 14 bases between them. Germline V gene data show CDR1 as WSHSY and CDR2 as SAAADI. CDR3 amino acids: CASSVANSGTEAFF. In nucleotides, the CDR3 is TGCGCCAGCAGTGTAGCCAACTCCGGGACTGAAGCTTTCTTT.

J is TRBJ2-7 and V is TRBV27; maybe TRBD1 (5 bases). This CDR3 region has 13 residues. Per the germline V gene, CDR1 is MNHEY and CDR2 is SMNVEV (reference sequence). Trimming shortened V by 6 bases and J by 1 base, and 10 bases separated the two germline ends. CDR3 amino acids: CASRQGDSYEQYF. In DNA, the CDR3 is TGTGCCAGCAGGCAAGGGGATTCCTACGAGCAGTACTTC.

This sequence joins TRBV30 and TRBJ1-2, with TRBD1 identical over 12 bases. This CDR3 has 15 residues. The trim removed 6 bases at V and 5 bases at J, leaving 10 bases unmatched. From germline, CDR1 is GTSNPN and CDR2 SVGIG (reference sequence). The CDR3 region is CACPGQGAQPYGYTF. CDR3 coding DNA: TGTGCCTGTCCGGGACAGGGGGCGCAACCATATGGCTACACCTTC.

This chain connects TRBV10-3 to TRBJ2-6; 15 bases align to TRBD2. Unmatched junction bases numbered 8, after V lost 7 bases and J lost 4 bases. This CDR3 contains 18 residues. Germline values: CDR1 ENHRY, CDR2 SYGVKD. The CDR3: CAINRGLAGGTGANVLTF. CDR3 nucleotides: TGTGCCATCAACCGCGGACTAGCGGGAGGGACAGGGGCCAACGTCCTGACTTTC.

This chain joins TRBV4-3 and TRBJ2-3; 13 bases match TRBD2. This CDR3 contains 17 residues. Unmatched junction bases numbered 7, after V lost 3 bases and J lost 4 bases. Germline assignment: CDR1 LGHNA and CDR2 YSLEER. The CDR3 DNA is TGCGCCAGCAGCCAGGAACTAGCGGGGGGGCCGTCAGATACGCAGTATTTT. The encoded protein is CASSQELAGGPSDTQYF.

J is TRBJ2-7 and V is TRBV6-1; the D gene is possibly TRBD2 (5 bases). The CDR3 is 14 amino acids. The V gene's germline CDR1 is MNHNS and CDR2 SASEGT. V lost 6 bases, J lost 4 bases, and 16 bases lay in between. CDR3 nucleotide sequence: TGTGCCAGCAGGGGAGTCTTAGGATTTTACGAGCAGTACTTC. Translating it yields CASRGVLGFYEQYF.

The genes are TRBV18 and TRBJ2-3, with TRBD2 matching over 11 bases. This CDR3 comprises 17 residues. Trimming removed 3 bases from V and 1 base from J; junction bases left unmatched: 6. Germline V gene data show CDR1 as KGHSH and CDR2 as LQKENI. The CDR3, as DNA: TGTGCCAGCTCACCGCCCGGGACTAGCGGTCGCACAGATACGCAGTATTTT. Protein product: CASSPPGTSGRTDTQYF.

This chain joins TRBV30 and TRBJ2-1, with 7 bases that match TRBD1. The junction had 7 bases not matched to a gene; V was cut back by 0 bases and J by 8 bases. The CDR3 length is 14 residues. Germline V gene data show CDR1 as GTSNPN and CDR2 as SVGIG (reference sequence). Written as DNA, the CDR3 is TGTGCCTGGAGTGTACAGGGGACGGGTGATGAGCAGTTCTTC. It codes for CAWSVQGTGDEQFF.

J is TRBJ2-5 and V is TRBV5-1, with D tentatively TRBD1 (7 bases). The CDR3 loop spans 16 amino acids. V lost 1 base to trimming and J lost 1 base, with 14 bases between them. CDR1 is SGHRS, CDR2 YFSETQ, per germline. The CDR3 region is CASSLRGGTAQETQYF. The CDR3 bases are TGCGCCAGCAGCTTGCGTGGCGGGACAGCCCAAGAGACCCAGTACTTC.

The chain combines TRBV5-4 with TRBJ2-5, with 10 bases lining up with TRBD1. CDR1 is SGHNT, CDR2 YYREEE, per germline (reference sequence). Trimming at V came to 4 bases and at J to 4 bases, leaving 7 bases not matched to a gene. The CDR3 has 15 amino acids. CDR3 region: CASSPLGDRGETQYF. The DNA of the CDR3 is TGTGCCAGCAGCCCACTCGGGGACAGGGGAGAGACCCAGTACTTC.

This clone came up a few times. The J gene is TRBJ2-2, the V gene TRBV10-2; TRBD2 matches at 16 bases. After removal of 8 bases from V and 4 bases from J, the junction contained 7 bases not matched to a gene. The CDR3 totals 17 residues. The germline V gene has CDR1 WSHSY and CDR2 SAAADI. The DNA for the CDR3 is TGCGCCAGCCAGGGACTAGCGGGAGGGGGAGGCACCGGGGAGCTGTTTTTT. Translated, it gives CASQGLAGGGGTGELFF.

The chain couples TRBV5-4 to TRBJ2-4; 8 positions agree with TRBD2. Germline V gene sequence: CDR1 SGHNT, CDR2 YYREEE (reference sequence). V gave up 4 bases and J gave up 7 bases; unmatched junction bases: 4. The CDR3 runs to 13 residues. Here the CDR3 reads CASSPGRGNIQYF. CDR3 sequence (DNA): TGTGCCAGCAGCCCCGGGAGGGGGAACATTCAGTACTTC.

This clone was counted once. The rearrangement links TRBV27 to TRBJ1-5, with D possibly being TRBD1 (5 bases). Trimming cost V 7 bases and J 6 bases, with 22 bases left between them. The CDR3 runs 16 residues. Germline CDR1 and CDR2: MNHEY and SMNVEV (reference sequence). The CDR3 DNA reads as TGTGCCAGCACCCTGAGCGGCAAGGGGACTGGTCAGCCCCAGCATTTT. This gives the protein CASTLSGKGTGQPQHF.

This sequence joins TRBV6-5 and TRBJ1-4; D might be TRBD1 (6 bases). Deletions cut 2 bases from V and 5 bases from J, with 9 bases between. Germline V gene data show CDR1 as MNHEY and CDR2 as SVGAGI. The CDR3 totals 14 residues. CDR3 sequence: CASSYETGNEKLFF. CDR3 sequence (DNA): TGTGCCAGCAGTTACGAGACAGGAAATGAAAAACTGTTTTTT.

The J gene is TRBJ2-7, the V gene TRBV11-3; 12 nucleotides agree with TRBD2. CDR3 length equals 15 residues. The V segment lost 5 bases and the J segment 3 bases; nucleotides outside the gene matches: 5. CDR1 is SGHNT, CDR2 YENEEA, per germline. The CDR3 loop reads CASSLGLAGFYEQYF. For the CDR3, the DNA is TGTGCCAGCAGCCTGGGACTAGCGGGCTTCTACGAGCAGTACTTC.

The chain links TRBV15 to TRBJ2-1; D is perhaps TRBD1 (5 bases). The germline gives CDR1 LNHNV, CDR2 YYDKDF (reference sequence). V lost 1 base to trimming and J lost 7 bases, with 11 bases between them. There are 14 residues in the CDR3. CDR3 bases: TGTGCCACCAGCAGAGGCGGCAGGGTGAATGAGCAGTTCTTC. This translates into CATSRGGRVNEQFF.

The chain uses TRBV19 and TRBJ2-2; 9 bases agree with TRBD2. This CDR3 spans 16 amino acids. Germline CDR1 is LNHDA and CDR2 is SQIVND (reference sequence). V lost 3 bases, J lost 4 bases, and 6 bases stayed unmatched. The CDR3 coding sequence is TGTGCCAGTAGTATCCTAGCGGGGCGGTCCACCGGGGAGCTGTTTTTT. Translation: CASSILAGRSTGELFF.

The CDR3: CASSINNQPQHF. The CDR3 bases are TGTGCCAGTAGTATCAACAATCAGCCCCAGCATTTT. J is TRBJ1-5 and V is TRBV19; D is unclear. Looked up from germline, CDR1 is LNHDA and CDR2 is SQIVND (reference sequence). Deletions cut 3 bases from V and 3 bases from J, with 3 bases between. The CDR3 totals 12 residues.

V is TRBV13 and J is TRBJ1-1; 9 bases are a match to TRBD1. The CDR3 extends over 17 amino acids. CDR1 and CDR2 from the germline V gene are PRHDT and FYEKMQ (reference sequence). V gave up 4 bases and J gave up 0 bases; unmatched junction bases: 9. CDR3: CASSSRTGAVMNTEAFF. DNA of the CDR3: TGTGCCAGCAGCTCCAGGACAGGGGCCGTTATGAACACTGAAGCTTTCTTT.

This clone has a single count. The V gene is TRBV2, the J gene TRBJ1-1; 7 nucleotides line up with TRBD1. The germline V gene encodes CDR1 SNHLY and CDR2 FYNNEI. J gave up 4 bases and V 5 bases, and 10 bases lay outside the gene matches. There are 15 residues in the CDR3. CDR3 residues: CASSSSDRVVTEAFF. CDR3 coding DNA: TGTGCCAGCAGTTCCTCAGACAGGGTTGTCACTGAAGCTTTCTTT.